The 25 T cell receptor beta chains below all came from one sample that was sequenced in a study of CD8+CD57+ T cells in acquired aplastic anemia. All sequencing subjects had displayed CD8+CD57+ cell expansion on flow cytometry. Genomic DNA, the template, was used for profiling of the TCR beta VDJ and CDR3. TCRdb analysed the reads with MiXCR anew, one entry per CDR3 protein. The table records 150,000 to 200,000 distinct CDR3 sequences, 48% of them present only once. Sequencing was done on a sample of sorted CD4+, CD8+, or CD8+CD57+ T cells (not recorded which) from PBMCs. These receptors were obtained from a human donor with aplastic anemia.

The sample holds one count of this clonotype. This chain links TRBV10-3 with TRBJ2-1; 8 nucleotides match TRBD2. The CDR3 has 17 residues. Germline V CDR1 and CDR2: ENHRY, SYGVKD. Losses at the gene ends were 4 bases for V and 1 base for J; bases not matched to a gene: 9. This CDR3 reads CAISGSSGGGSYNEQFF. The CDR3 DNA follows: TGTGCCATCAGTGGCTCGTCAGGCGGGGGGTCCTACAATGAGCAGTTCTTC.

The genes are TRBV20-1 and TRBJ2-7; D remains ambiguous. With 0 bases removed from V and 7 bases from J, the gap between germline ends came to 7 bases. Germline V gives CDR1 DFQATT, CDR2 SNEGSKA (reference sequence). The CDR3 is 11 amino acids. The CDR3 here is CSARDLEEQYF. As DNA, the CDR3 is TGCAGTGCTAGAGATCTAGAAGAGCAGTACTTC.

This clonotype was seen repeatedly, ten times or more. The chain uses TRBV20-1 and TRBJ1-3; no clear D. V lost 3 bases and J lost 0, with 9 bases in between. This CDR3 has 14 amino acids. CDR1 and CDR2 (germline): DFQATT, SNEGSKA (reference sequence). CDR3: CSASKQVSGNTIYF. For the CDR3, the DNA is TGCAGTGCTAGTAAGCAGGTCTCTGGAAACACCATATATTTT.

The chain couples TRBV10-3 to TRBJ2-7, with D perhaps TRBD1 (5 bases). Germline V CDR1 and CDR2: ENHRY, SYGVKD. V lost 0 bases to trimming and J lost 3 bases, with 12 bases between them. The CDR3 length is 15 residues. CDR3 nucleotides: TGTGCCATCAGTGAGTCACAGGAGCAGCTCTACGAGCAGTACTTC. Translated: CAISESQEQLYEQYF.

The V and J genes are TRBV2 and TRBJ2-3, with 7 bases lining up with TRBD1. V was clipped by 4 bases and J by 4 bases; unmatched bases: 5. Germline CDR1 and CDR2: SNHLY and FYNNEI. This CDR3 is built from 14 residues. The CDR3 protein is CASSVRGRPDTQYF. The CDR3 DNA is TGTGCCAGCAGTGTTAGGGGGCGCCCAGATACGCAGTATTTT.

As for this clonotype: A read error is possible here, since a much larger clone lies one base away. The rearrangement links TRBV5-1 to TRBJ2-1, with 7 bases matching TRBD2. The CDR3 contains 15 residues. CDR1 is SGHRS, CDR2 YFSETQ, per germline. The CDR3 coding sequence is TGCACCAGCAGCTTCCCGAGGACTAGTAACTATGAGCAGTTCTTC. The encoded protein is CTSSFPRTSNYEQFF.

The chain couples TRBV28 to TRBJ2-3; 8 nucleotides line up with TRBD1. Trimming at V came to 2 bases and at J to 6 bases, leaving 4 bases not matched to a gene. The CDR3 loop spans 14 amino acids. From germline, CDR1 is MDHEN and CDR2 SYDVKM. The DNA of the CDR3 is TGTGCCAGCAGTTTACAGGGGGCAGGGGATACGCAGTATTTT. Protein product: CASSLQGAGDTQYF.

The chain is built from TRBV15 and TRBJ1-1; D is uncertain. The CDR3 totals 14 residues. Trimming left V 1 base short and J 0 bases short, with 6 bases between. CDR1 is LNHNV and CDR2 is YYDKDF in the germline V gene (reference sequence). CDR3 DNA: TGTGCCACCAGCAGAGCACCCATGAACACTGAAGCTTTCTTT. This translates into CATSRAPMNTEAFF.

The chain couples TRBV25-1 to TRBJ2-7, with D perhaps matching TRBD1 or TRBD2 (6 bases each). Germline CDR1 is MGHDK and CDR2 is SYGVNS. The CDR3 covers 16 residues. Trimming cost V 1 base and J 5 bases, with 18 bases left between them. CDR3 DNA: TGTGCCAGCAGTGAATCCCGGGGGCGAACATCAAACGAGCAGTACTTC. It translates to CASSESRGRTSNEQYF.

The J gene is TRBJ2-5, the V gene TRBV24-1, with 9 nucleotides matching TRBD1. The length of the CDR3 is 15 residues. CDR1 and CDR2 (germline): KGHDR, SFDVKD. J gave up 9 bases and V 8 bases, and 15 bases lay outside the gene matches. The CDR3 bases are TGTGCCACCACTAAAGACAGGGGGTGCAATCAGCCCCAGTACTTC. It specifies CATTKDRGCNQPQYF.

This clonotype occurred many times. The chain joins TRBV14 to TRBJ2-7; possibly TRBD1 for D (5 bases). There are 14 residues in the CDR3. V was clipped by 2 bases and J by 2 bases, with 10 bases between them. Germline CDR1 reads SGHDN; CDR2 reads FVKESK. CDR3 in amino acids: CASSQWAGPYEQYF. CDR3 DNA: TGTGCCAGCAGCCAATGGGCAGGGCCCTACGAGCAGTACTTC.

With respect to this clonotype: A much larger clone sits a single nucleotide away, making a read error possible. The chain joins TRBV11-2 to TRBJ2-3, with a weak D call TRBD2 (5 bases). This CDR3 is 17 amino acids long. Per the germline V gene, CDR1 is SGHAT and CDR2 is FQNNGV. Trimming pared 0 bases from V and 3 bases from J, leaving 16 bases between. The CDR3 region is CASSLETRGGWTDTQYF. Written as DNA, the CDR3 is TGTGCCAGCAGCTTAGAAACCCGGGGTGGATGGACAGATACGCAGTATTTT.

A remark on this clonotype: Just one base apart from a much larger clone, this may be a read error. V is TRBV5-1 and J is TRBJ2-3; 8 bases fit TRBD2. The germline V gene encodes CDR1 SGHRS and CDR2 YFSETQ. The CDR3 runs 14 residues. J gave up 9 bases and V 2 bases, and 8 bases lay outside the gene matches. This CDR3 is CASSFGAGVETQYF. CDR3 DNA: TGCGCCAGCAGCTTCGGAGCGGGAGTAGAGACGCAGTATTTT.

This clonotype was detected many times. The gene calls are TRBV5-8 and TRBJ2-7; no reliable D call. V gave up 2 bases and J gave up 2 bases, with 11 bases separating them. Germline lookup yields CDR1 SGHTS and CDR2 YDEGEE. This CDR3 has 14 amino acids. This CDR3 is CASSFMDGAYEQYF. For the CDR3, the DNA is TGTGCCAGCAGCTTCATGGACGGAGCCTACGAGCAGTACTTC.

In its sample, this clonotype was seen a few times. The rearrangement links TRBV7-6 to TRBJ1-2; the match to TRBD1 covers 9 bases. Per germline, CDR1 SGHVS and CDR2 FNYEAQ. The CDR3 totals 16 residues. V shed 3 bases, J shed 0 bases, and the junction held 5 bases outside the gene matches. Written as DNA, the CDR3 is TGTGCCAGCAGCTTCGGGACAGGGCATACTAACTATGGCTACACCTTC. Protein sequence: CASSFGTGHTNYGYTF.

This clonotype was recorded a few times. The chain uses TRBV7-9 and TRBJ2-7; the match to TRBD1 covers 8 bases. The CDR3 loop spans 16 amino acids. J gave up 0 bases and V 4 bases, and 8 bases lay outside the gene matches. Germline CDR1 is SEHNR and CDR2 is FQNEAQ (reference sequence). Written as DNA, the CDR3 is TGTGCCAGCAGCTCAGACAGGGGCACGTACTCCTACGAGCAGTACTTC. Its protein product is CASSSDRGTYSYEQYF.

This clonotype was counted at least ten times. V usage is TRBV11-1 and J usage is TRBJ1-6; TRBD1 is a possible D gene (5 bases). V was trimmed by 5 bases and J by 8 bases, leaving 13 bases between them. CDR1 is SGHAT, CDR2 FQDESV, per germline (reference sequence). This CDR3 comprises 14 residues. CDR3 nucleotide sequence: TGTGCCAGCAGCCTCGGGGCTGCCCATTCACCCCTCCACTTT. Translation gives CASSLGAAHSPLHF. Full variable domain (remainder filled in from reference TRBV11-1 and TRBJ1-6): EAEVAQSPRYKITEKSQAVAFWCDPISGHATLYWYRQILGQGPELLVQFQDESVVDDSQLPKDRFSAERLKGVDSTLKIQPAELGDSAMYLCASSLGAAHSPLHFGNGTRLTVT.

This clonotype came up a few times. Written as DNA, the CDR3 is TGTGCCATCAGAACCGACAGGAGGTATGATGGCTACACCTTC. Its translation is CAIRTDRRYDGYTF. This sequence joins TRBV10-3 and TRBJ1-2; perhaps TRBD1 as D (6 bases). Trimming took off 6 bases at V and 6 bases at J, with 17 bases between the two ends. The CDR3 contains 14 residues. Germline CDR1 ENHRY, CDR2 SYGVKD.

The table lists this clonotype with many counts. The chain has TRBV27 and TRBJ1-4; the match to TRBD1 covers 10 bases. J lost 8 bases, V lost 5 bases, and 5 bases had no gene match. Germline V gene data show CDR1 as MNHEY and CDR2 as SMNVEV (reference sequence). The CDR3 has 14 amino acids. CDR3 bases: TGTGCCAGCAGTCCGACAGGGGGCAGGGAAAAACTGTTTTTT. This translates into CASSPTGGREKLFF. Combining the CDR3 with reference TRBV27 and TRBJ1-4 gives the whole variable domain EAQVTQNPRYLITVTGKKLTVTCSQNMNHEYMSWYRQDPGLGLRQIYYSMNVEVTDKGDVPEGYKVSRKEKRNFPLILESPSPNQTSLYFCASSPTGGREKLFFGSGTQLSVL.

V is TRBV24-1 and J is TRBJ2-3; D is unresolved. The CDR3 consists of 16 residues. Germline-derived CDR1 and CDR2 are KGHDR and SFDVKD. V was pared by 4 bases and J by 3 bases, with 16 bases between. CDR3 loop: CATSDSNGGWTDTQYF. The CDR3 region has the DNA TGTGCCACCAGTGACTCTAACGGTGGGTGGACAGATACGCAGTATTTT.

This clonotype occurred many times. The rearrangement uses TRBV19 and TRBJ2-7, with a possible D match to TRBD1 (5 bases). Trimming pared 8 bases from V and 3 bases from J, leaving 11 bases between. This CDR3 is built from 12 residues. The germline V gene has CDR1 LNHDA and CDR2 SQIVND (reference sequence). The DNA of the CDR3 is TGTGCCAGTCAACAGGCAGGCTACGAGCAGTACTTC. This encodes CASQQAGYEQYF.

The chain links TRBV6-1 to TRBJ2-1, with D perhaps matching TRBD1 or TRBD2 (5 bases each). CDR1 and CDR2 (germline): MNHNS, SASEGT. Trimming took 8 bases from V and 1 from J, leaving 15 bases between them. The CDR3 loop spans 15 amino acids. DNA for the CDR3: TGTGCCAGCGCAAGTCGGGGCGTTTCCTACAATGAGCAGTTCTTC. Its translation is CASASRGVSYNEQFF.

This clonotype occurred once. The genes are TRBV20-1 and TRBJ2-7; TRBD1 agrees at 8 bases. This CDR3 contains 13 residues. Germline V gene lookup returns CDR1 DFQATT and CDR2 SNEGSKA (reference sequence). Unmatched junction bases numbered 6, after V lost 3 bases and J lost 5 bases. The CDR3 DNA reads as TGCAGTGCTAGCCGCAGGGGGCCGAACGAGCAGTACTTC. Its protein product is CSASRRGPNEQYF.

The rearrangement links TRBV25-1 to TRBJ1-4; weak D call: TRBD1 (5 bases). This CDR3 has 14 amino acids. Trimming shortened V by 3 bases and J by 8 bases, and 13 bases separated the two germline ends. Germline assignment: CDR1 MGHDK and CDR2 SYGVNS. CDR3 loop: CASSEWGQGEKLFF. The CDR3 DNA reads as TGTGCCAGCAGTGAGTGGGGTCAGGGAGAAAAACTGTTTTTT.

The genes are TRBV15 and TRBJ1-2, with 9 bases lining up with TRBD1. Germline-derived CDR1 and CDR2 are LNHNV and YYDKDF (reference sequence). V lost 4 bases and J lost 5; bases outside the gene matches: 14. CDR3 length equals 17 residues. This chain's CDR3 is CATSMTGGPTGAYGYTF. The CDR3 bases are TGTGCCACCAGCATGACAGGGGGACCTACGGGGGCGTATGGCTACACCTTC.